The entry below describes one T cell receptor beta chain. The sample comes from a study of T cells in Graves' hyperthyroidism and ophthalmopathy. Germline CDR1 reads LGHDT; CDR2 reads YNNKEL (reference sequence). The CDR3 extends over 14 amino acids. V lost 2 bases and J 7 bases, leaving 15 bases between the germline ends. It was RNA transcripts that yielded the amplified TCR beta CDR3 regions. Using the HTBI primer set, a first-round RT-PCR was run on the TCR CDR3. TCRdb re-analysed the multiplex PCR reads in MiXCR, keeping a single row per CDR3 protein. Altogether approximately 710,000 distinct CDR3 sequences are present, 17% being singletons, with the ten largest covering about 16%.

The chain recombines TRBV3-1 with TRBJ2-7, with D perhaps assigned TRBD1 or TRBD2 (5 bases each). Sequencing was carried out using blood. This TCR was sampled from a man between 45 and 60 years old with Graves' hyperthyroidism. The CDR3 loop is CASSQLGTEREQYF. CDR3 bases: TGTGCCAGCAGCCAACTAGGGACCGAGAGAGAGCAGTACTTC.